This entry lists 22 T cell receptor beta chains sequenced from one sample in a study of blood T cell repertoires in COVID-19. This table comes from immunoSEQ multiplex PCR, and its TCRdb copy is limited to in-frame clones, with some not included. This sample yields 77,000 or so clones, of which about 80% are seen a single time; roughly 6% belongs to the top ten. Sequenced sample: peripheral blood. The source of these receptors is a woman aged 60-75 years with acute or convalescent COVID-19.

The V and J genes are TRBV5-1 and TRBJ1-1; TRBD1 agrees at 9 bases. This CDR3 comprises 13 residues. V dropped 5 bases and J dropped 8; count of bases not matched to a gene: 7. Germline lookup yields CDR1 SGHRS and CDR2 YFSETQ. This CDR3 is CASSGTGWGEAFF. DNA of the CDR3: TGCGCCAGCAGTGGGACAGGGTGGGGGGAAGCTTTCTTT.

V and J are TRBV28 and TRBJ2-7; TRBD2 might be the D (5 bases). Trimming cost V 5 bases and J 4 bases, with 21 bases left between them. Looked up from germline, CDR1 is MDHEN and CDR2 is SYDVKM. The CDR3 is made up of 16 amino acids. CDR3 sequence: CASSGIETSGTYEQYF. The DNA of the CDR3 is TGTGCCAGCAGTGGGATCGAGACCTCGGGAACTTACGAGCAGTACTTC.

The CDR3 DNA sequence: TGTGCCATCAGTGAGTCTAGCGGGATCACTGAAGCTTTCTTT. Translation: CAISESSGITEAFF. The chain combines TRBV10-3 with TRBJ1-1; no clear D gene. The V gene lost 0 bases and the J gene lost 4 bases, with 9 bases spanning the gap. The germline CDR1 and CDR2 sequences are ENHRY and SYGVKD. The CDR3 spans 14 residues.

The DNA for the CDR3 is TGCGCCAGCAGGAAACAGGGAGGGCAGGGTGAAGCTTTCTTT. This sequence encodes CASRKQGGQGEAFF. The chain employs TRBV5-1 and TRBJ1-1; maybe TRBD1 (6 bases). Germline-derived CDR1 and CDR2 are SGHRS and YFSETQ. The CDR3 contains 14 residues. Trimming left V 5 bases short and J 7 bases short, with 18 bases between.

This clone was counted between two and nine times. The rearrangement links TRBV25-1 to TRBJ1-1, with 10 bases lining up with TRBD1. With V trimmed by 3 bases and J by 5 bases, 9 bases remained unmatched. Germline assignment: CDR1 MGHDK and CDR2 SYGVNS. The length of the CDR3 is 16 residues. The CDR3 nucleotides are TGTGCCAGCAGTGAGGAGGACAGGGGGGCGGAAACTGAAGCTTTCTTT. Residues: CASSEEDRGAETEAFF.

This clone was picked up one time. The V call is TRBV9, the J call TRBJ1-2, with 8 nucleotides matching TRBD1. The CDR3 covers 14 residues. Trimming at V came to 3 bases and at J to 3 bases, leaving 4 bases not matched to a gene. Germline values: CDR1 SGDLS, CDR2 YYNGEE. This CDR3 is CASSDYRGDYGYTF. CDR3 sequence (DNA): TGTGCCAGCAGCGATTACAGGGGGGACTATGGCTACACCTTC.

The chain carries TRBV5-5 and TRBJ2-1; 8 bases fit TRBD2. After removal of 4 bases from V and 5 bases from J, the junction contained 14 bases not matched to a gene. This CDR3 is 17 amino acids long. Germline V gene data show CDR1 as SGHKS and CDR2 as YYEKEE (reference sequence). CDR3 sequence (DNA): TGTGCCAGCAGCGTCGCCCCAGGGACTAGGGTTGACAATGAGCAGTTCTTC. It yields the protein CASSVAPGTRVDNEQFF. Together with reference TRBV5-5 and TRBJ2-1, the CDR3 gives the full variable domain: DAGVTQSPTHLIKTRGQQVTLRCSPISGHKSVSWYQQVLGQGPQFIFQYYEKEERGRGNFPDRFSARQFPNYSSELNVNALLLGDSALYLCASSVAPGTRVDNEQFFGPGTRLTVL.

J is TRBJ1-5 and V is TRBV18; 10 bases are shared with TRBD1. Losses at the gene ends were 4 bases for V and 6 bases for J; bases not matched to a gene: 9. The germline V gene has CDR1 KGHSH and CDR2 LQKENI. This CDR3 has 16 residues. The CDR3 DNA reads as TGTGCCAGCTCACTGGGGACCGGGACAGGGGTTCAGCCCCAGCATTTT. It yields the protein CASSLGTGTGVQPQHF.

The genes are TRBV18 and TRBJ1-6, with TRBD1 matching 10 bases. The germline V gene encodes CDR1 KGHSH and CDR2 LQKENI. V shed 5 bases and J 10 bases; nucleotides not matched to a gene: 5. This CDR3 region has 14 residues. This CDR3 reads CASSSDRGQSPLHF. CDR3 in DNA: TGTGCCAGCTCATCCGACAGGGGGCAATCACCCCTCCACTTT.

The chain is built from TRBV4-1 and TRBJ2-1; 8 bases align to TRBD2. The V segment lost 7 bases and the J segment 0 bases; nucleotides outside the gene matches: 11. CDR3 length: 17 residues. CDR1 and CDR2 (germline): MGHRA, YSYEKL. CDR3 region: CASMRVAGTSSYNEQFF. CDR3 sequence (DNA): TGCGCCAGCATGCGGGTAGCGGGGACAAGCTCCTACAATGAGCAGTTCTTC.

This chain connects TRBV7-2 to TRBJ2-3, with D perhaps TRBD1 (6 bases). The CDR3 runs to 12 residues. Germline values: CDR1 SGHTA, CDR2 FQGNSA. The chain's CDR3 is CAKGVWTDTQYF. In DNA, the CDR3 is TGTGCAAAGGGGGTTTGGACAGATACGCAGTATTTT.

V gene TRBV30 combines with J gene TRBJ1-5; TRBD1 matches at 8 bases. Trimming cost V 1 base and J 10 bases; bases outside gene matches: 6. Germline V gene sequence: CDR1 GTSNPN, CDR2 SVGIG (reference sequence). The CDR3 sequence is 13 residues long. The CDR3 loop is CAWSAGQVGPQHF. The CDR3 DNA reads TGTGCCTGGAGTGCGGGACAGGTCGGTCCCCAGCATTTT.

The J gene is TRBJ2-4, the V gene TRBV27; D gene ambiguous. Trimming left V 7 bases short and J 2 bases short, with 15 bases between. The CDR3 loop spans 15 amino acids. Germline V gene lookup returns CDR1 MNHEY and CDR2 SMNVEV (reference sequence). CDR3 sequence (DNA): TGTGCCAGCAAGGAGCGAGGTGTGTCCAAAAACATTCAGTACTTC. It encodes CASKERGVSKNIQYF.

V and J are TRBV5-6 and TRBJ2-7, with D possibly matching TRBD2 (5 bases). V shed 2 bases and J shed 5 bases, with 8 bases lying between them. In germline, CDR1 is SGHDT, CDR2 YYEEEE. This CDR3 has 12 residues. This CDR3 is CASSFFGNEQYF. The CDR3 nucleotides are TGTGCCAGCAGCTTCTTCGGGAACGAGCAGTACTTC. The variable domain in full, completed from reference TRBV5-6 and TRBJ2-7, reads DAGVTQSPTHLIKTRGQQVTLRCSPKSGHDTVSWYQQALGQGPQFIFQYYEEEERQRGNFPDRFSGHQFPNYSSELNVNALLLGDSALYLCASSFFGNEQYFGPGTRLTVT.

This clone was counted once. The chain joins TRBV6-5 to TRBJ1-1, with no clear D. Trimming took off 10 bases at V and 0 bases at J, with 12 bases between the two ends. The CDR3 runs 13 residues. Per the germline V gene, CDR1 is MNHEY and CDR2 is SVGAGI. Here the CDR3 DNA reads TGTGCCATCACAACCAACATGAACACTGAAGCTTTCTTT. Translation gives CAITTNMNTEAFF.

This clone was counted once. The chain combines TRBV7-2 with TRBJ2-3, with 9 nucleotides matching TRBD2. V trimming: 4 bases; J trimming: 0 bases; junction bases outside the gene matches: 8. This CDR3 is 17 amino acids long. Per the germline V gene, CDR1 is SGHTA and CDR2 is FQGNSA. The CDR3 nucleotides are TGTGCCAGCAGCTACTCCCTAGCGGGGTTTAGCACAGATACGCAGTATTTT. Its protein product is CASSYSLAGFSTDTQYF.

The V gene is TRBV4-1, the J gene TRBJ1-2, with TRBD1 identical over 7 bases. The V and J ends lost 4 bases and 4 bases, in that order; junction bases with no gene match: 9. Germline CDR1 is MGHRA and CDR2 is YSYEKL. The CDR3 is made up of 15 amino acids. In DNA form, the CDR3 reads TGCGCCAGCAGCCCGGCCGGACAGGAGACCTATGGCTACACCTTC. This encodes CASSPAGQETYGYTF.

The genes are TRBV3-1 (or the pseudogene TRBV3-2) and TRBJ1-1; perhaps TRBD1 as D (5 bases). Trimming pared 7 bases from V and 4 bases from J, leaving 16 bases between. CDR1 LGHDT and CDR2 YNNKEL come from the germline V gene (reference sequence). CDR3 length: 14 residues. CDR3 sequence: CASMPGGTGTEAFF. In nucleotides, the CDR3 is TGTGCCAGCATGCCCGGGGGGACGGGCACTGAAGCTTTCTTT.

The chain is built from TRBV4-2 and TRBJ1-3, with D possibly TRBD1 on 6 matching bases. Germline assignment: CDR1 LGHNA and CDR2 YNFKEQ. V lost 3 bases and J lost 7, with 10 bases in between. The CDR3 loop spans 13 amino acids. CDR3 sequence reads: CASSQEGGNTIYF. The CDR3 DNA is TGTGCCAGCAGCCAGGAGGGGGGGAACACCATATATTTT.

The genes are TRBV7-8 and TRBJ1-3, with 10 bases aligning to TRBD1. Germline V CDR1 and CDR2: SGHVS, FQNEAQ. This CDR3 has 15 residues. The trim removed 3 bases at V and 8 bases at J, leaving 7 bases unmatched. The CDR3 sequence: CASSLETGGMDTIYF. CDR3 in DNA: TGTGCCAGCAGCTTGGAGACAGGGGGCATGGACACCATATATTTT.

This clone was picked up one time. The chain has TRBV5-1 and TRBJ2-2; perhaps TRBD2 as D (5 bases). Germline CDR1 and CDR2: SGHRS and YFSETQ. The CDR3 sequence is 15 residues long. V lost 0 bases, J lost 1 base, and 7 bases lay in between. DNA for the CDR3: TGCGCCAGCAGCTTGGTTCGGGGGAACACCGGGGAGCTGTTTTTT. It specifies CASSLVRGNTGELFF.

The V call is TRBV9, the J call TRBJ1-1; 8 bases map to TRBD1. Germline V gene data show CDR1 as SGDLS and CDR2 as YYNGEE. The V segment lost 3 bases and the J segment 2 bases; nucleotides outside the gene matches: 6. This CDR3 has 15 amino acids. The DNA of the CDR3 is TGTGCCAGCAGCGCAATGGGACAGGCCAACACTGAAGCTTTCTTT. It encodes CASSAMGQANTEAFF. Full variable domain (rest looked up from reference TRBV9 and TRBJ1-1): DSGVTQTPKHLITATGQRVTLRCSPRSGDLSVYWYQQSLDQGLQFLIQYYNGEERAKGNILERFSAQQFPDLHSELNLSSLELGDSALYFCASSAMGQANTEAFFGQGTRLTVV.